Reported below is one T cell receptor beta chain. The antigen is not known. These data originate in a study of shared clonotypes between healthy human individuals. Profiled with immunoSEQ multiplex PCR; TCRdb holds only in-frame clones, not every one. Counted here are some 1.5 million clones, approximately 96% occurring once; the ten biggest clones make up roughly 1.1%. From CD4+ cells came CD45RA+ naive and CD45RA-negative memory subsets. From germline, CDR1 is SGHTA and CDR2 FQGTGA. The length of the CDR3 is 16 residues. V dropped 4 bases and J dropped 2; count of bases not matched to a gene: 5. Study-wide findings and caveats: Collection of samples was limited to blood; tissue repertoires likely differ. Unshared clonotypes carried lower generation probabilities than those common to all four donors.

What was sequenced was naive CD4+ T cells sorted from blood. Indicated subset: CD45RA+ positively selected. The sequence was collected from a man aged 25-45 years in good health. The V gene is TRBV7-3, the J gene TRBJ2-3; 11 bases agree with TRBD2. The DNA of the CDR3 is TGTGCCAGCAGCTCCCGGACTAGCGGGCCCACAGATACGCAGTATTTT. Translation gives CASSSRTSGPTDTQYF.